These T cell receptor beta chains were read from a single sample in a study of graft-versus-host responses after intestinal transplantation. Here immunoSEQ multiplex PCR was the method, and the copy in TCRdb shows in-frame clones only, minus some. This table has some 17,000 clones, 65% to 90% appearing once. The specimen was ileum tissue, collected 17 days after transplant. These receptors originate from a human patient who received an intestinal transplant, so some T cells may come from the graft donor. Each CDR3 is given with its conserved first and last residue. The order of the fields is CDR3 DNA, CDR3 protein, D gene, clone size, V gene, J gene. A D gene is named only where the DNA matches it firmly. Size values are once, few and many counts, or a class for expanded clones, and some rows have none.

TGCGCCAGCAGCCAAGCGACAGGTTCAATGAATAAGCAGTTCTTC	CASSQATGSMNKQFF	-	-	TRBV4-3	TRBJ2-1
TGCAGCGTTCGTTTGGTCCCCTACGGTAGTCCGTGGGGCTACACCTTC	CSVRLVPYGSPWGYTF	-	once	TRBV29-1	TRBJ1-2
TGTGCCAGCAGTTACGGAGGGACTAGCGGGAGCAATGAGCAGTTCTTC	CASSYGGTSGSNEQFF	TRBD2	once	TRBV6-5	TRBJ2-1
TGTGCCACCAGCAGGGGACTAGCGGGAGTTTTTCCAGCGGAAAACCAAGAGACCCAGTACTTC	CATSRGLAGVFPAENQETQYF	TRBD2	-	TRBV15	TRBJ2-5
TGCGCCAGCAGCTTTGACAGGAACACTGAAGCTTTCTTT	CASSFDRNTEAFF	-	-	TRBV5-1	TRBJ1-1
TGTGCCAGCAGCACGCAGCAGGACCCCAATGGCTACACCTTC	CASSTQQDPNGYTF	-	-	TRBV9	TRBJ1-2
TGTGCCAGCAGTCTCCAGGGTGTAAGTTCCTATGGCTACACCTTC	CASSLQGVSSYGYTF	-	-	TRBV6-6	TRBJ1-2
TGTGCTAGCAGCCCCGAGACAGGGGGTGAAGCTTTCTTT	CASSPETGGEAFF	TRBD1	-	TRBV7-7	TRBJ1-1
TGTGCCAGCAGCTTAGTGAGCGACACCCAGTACTTC	CASSLVSDTQYF	-	-	TRBV7-9	TRBJ2-5
TGTGCCAGCAGTGAATGGGGGACTGGAAACACCGGGGAGCTGTTTTTT	CASSEWGTGNTGELFF	-	-	TRBV2	TRBJ2-2
TGTGCCAGCAGCTTAAATTCGGGCCTCCGCGGAGAGACCCAGTACTTC	CASSLNSGLRGETQYF	-	-	TRBV7-3	TRBJ2-5
TGTGCCAGCAGTGAGTCAGGGGAGGGTACGCAGTATTTT	CASSESGEGTQYF	-	-	TRBV6-1	TRBJ2-3
TGCGCCAGCAGCACGGCCCCGAGGGAGTCGGCCTCCTACGAGCAGTACTTC	CASSTAPRESASYEQYF	-	-	TRBV5-1	TRBJ2-7
TGTGCCAGCAGCTCGACCAAATCAGACGGGACTAACTATGGCTACACCTTC	CASSSTKSDGTNYGYTF	-	-	TRBV7-9	TRBJ1-2
TGTGCCTCAAGACTAGCGGGAGAAGGTGACGAGCAGTACTTC	CASRLAGEGDEQYF	TRBD2	once	TRBV30	TRBJ2-7
TGTGCCAGCAGTTTTTCGAGCTCTGCCTACGAGCAGTACTTC	CASSFSSSAYEQYF	-	-	TRBV27	TRBJ2-7
TGTGCCAGCAGCCTATGGGACAGGGTAGTCATCAACCTAGACAATGAGCAGTTCTTC	CASSLWDRVVINLDNEQFF	TRBD1	-	TRBV14	TRBJ2-1
TGTGCCAGCAGTTCCACAGGGTTCACTGAAGCTTTCTTT	CASSSTGFTEAFF	-	-	TRBV11-3	TRBJ1-1
TGTGCCAGCAGTTCTCTAGCGGCCATACCGACAGATACGCAGTATTTT	CASSSLAAIPTDTQYF	TRBD2	-	TRBV28	TRBJ2-3
TGTGCCAGCAGCTTAGGGACCGATTCCTACGAGCAGTACTTC	CASSLGTDSYEQYF	-	once	TRBV7-9	TRBJ2-7
TGTGCCAGCAGTTTAGGGTGGGGCGGCGAGCAGTACTTC	CASSLGWGGEQYF	-	-	TRBV28	TRBJ2-7